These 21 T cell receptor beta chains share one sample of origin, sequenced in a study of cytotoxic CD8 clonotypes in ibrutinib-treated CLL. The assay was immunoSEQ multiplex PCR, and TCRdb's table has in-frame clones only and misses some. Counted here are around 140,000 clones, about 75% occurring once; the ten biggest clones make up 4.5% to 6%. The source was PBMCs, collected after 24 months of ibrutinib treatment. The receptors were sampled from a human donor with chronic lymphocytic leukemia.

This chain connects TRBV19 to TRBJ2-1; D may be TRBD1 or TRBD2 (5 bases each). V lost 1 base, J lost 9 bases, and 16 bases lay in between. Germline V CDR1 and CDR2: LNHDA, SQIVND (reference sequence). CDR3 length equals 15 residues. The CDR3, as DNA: TGTGCCAGTAGTATAGCCGGGGCCCCAGGTAGTGAGCAGTTCTTC. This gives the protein CASSIAGAPGSEQFF.

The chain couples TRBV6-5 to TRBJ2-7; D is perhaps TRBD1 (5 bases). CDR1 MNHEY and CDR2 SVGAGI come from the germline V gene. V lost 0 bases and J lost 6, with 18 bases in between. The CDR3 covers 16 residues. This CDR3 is CASSYSMGGANLEQYF. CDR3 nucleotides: TGTGCCAGCAGTTACTCGATGGGTGGGGCTAACCTCGAGCAGTACTTC.

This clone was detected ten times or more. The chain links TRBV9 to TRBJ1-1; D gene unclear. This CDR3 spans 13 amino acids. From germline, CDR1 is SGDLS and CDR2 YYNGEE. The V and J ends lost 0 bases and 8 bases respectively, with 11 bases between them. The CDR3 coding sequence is TGTGCCAGCAGCGTAGCTACCGGAGGGGAAGCTTTCTTT. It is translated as CASSVATGGEAFF.

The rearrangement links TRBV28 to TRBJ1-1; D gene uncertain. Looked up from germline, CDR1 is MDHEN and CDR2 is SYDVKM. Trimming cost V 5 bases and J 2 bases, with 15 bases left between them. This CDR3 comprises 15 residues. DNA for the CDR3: TGTGCCAGCAGTCCCCTAACGCCCCGAAACACTGAAGCTTTCTTT. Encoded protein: CASSPLTPRNTEAFF.

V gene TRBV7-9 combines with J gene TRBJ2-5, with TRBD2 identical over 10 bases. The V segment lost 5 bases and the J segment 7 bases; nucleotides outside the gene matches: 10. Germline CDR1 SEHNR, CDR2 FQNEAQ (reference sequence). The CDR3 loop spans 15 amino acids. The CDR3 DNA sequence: TGTGCCAGCAGCGCAAGCGGGAGGGCCGGGGGGACCCAGTACTTC. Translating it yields CASSASGRAGGTQYF.

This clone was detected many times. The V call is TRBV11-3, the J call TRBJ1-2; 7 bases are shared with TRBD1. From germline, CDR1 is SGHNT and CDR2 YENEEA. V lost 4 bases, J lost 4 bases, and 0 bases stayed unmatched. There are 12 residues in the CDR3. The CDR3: CASSSGGYGYTF. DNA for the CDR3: TGTGCCAGCAGCTCAGGGGGCTATGGCTACACCTTC.

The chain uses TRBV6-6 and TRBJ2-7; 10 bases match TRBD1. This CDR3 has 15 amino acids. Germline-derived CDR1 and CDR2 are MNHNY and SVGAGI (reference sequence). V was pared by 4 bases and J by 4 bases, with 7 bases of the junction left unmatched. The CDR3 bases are TGTGCCAGCAGTTCCCGGGACAGGGGTGGATACGAGCAGTACTTC. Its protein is CASSSRDRGGYEQYF.

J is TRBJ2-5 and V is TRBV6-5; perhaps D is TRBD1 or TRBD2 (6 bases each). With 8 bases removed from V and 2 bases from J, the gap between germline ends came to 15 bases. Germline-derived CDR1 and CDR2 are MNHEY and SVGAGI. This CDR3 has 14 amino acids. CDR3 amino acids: CASCRGLEQETQYF. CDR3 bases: TGTGCCAGCTGCCGGGGGCTCGAGCAAGAGACCCAGTACTTC.

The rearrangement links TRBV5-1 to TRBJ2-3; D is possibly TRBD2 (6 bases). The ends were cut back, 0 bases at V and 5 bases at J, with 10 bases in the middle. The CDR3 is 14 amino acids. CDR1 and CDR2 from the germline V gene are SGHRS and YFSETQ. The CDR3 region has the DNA TGCGCCAGCAGCTTGGGGCCAGCGGGAGATACGCAGTATTTT. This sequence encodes CASSLGPAGDTQYF. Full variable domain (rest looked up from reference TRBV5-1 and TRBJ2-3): KAGVTQTPRYLIKTRGQQVTLSCSPISGHRSVSWYQQTPGQGLQFLFEYFSETQRNKGNFPGRFSGRQFSNSRSEMNVSTLELGDSALYLCASSLGPAGDTQYFGPGTRLTVL.

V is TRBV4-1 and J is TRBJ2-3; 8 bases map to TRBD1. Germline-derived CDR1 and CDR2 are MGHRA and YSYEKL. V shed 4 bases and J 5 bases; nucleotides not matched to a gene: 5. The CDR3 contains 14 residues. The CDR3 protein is CASSRGQAGDTQYF. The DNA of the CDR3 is TGCGCCAGCAGCCGGGGACAGGCGGGAGATACGCAGTATTTT.

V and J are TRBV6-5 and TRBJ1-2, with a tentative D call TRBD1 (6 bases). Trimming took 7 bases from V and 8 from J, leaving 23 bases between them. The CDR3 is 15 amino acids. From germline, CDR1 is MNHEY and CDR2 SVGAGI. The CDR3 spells CASTPLGGLARGYTF. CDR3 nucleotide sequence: TGTGCCAGCACCCCCCTGGGGGGGCTGGCAAGAGGCTACACCTTC.

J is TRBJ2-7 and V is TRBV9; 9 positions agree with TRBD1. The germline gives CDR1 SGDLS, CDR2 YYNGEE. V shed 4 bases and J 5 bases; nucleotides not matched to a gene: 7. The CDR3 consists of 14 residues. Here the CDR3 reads CASSTGTGSNEQYF. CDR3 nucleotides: TGTGCCAGCAGCACCGGGACAGGGTCCAACGAGCAGTACTTC.

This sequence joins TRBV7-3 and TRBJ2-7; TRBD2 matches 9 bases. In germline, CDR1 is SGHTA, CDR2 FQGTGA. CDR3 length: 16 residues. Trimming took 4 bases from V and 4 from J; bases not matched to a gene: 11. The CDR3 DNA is TGTGCCAGCAGCTCCCAGCTTGCGGGAGGGGCGTACGAGCAGTACTTC. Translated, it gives CASSSQLAGGAYEQYF.

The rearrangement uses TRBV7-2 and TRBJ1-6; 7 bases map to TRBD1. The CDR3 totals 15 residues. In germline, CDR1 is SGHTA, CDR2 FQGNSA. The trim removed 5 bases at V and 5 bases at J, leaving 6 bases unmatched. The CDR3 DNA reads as TGTGCCAGCAGCCGGGGGCAGGGGGATAATTCACCCCTCCACTTT. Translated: CASSRGQGDNSPLHF.

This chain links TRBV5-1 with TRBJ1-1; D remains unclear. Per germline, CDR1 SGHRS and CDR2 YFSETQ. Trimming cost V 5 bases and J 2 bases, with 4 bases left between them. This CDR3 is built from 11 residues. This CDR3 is CASRANTEAFF. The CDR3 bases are TGCGCCAGCAGAGCTAACACTGAAGCTTTCTTT.

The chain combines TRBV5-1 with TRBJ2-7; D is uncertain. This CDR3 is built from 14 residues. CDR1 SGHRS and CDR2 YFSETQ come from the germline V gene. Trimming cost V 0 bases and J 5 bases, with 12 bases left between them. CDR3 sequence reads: CASSLGGRINEQYF. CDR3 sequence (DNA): TGCGCCAGCAGCTTGGGTGGCAGGATCAACGAGCAGTACTTC.

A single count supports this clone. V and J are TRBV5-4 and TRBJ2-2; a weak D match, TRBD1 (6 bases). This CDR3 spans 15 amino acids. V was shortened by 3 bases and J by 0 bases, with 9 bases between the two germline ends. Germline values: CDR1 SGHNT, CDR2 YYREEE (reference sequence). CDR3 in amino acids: CASSSGTTNTGELFF. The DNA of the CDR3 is TGTGCCAGCAGCTCGGGGACAACGAACACCGGGGAGCTGTTTTTT.

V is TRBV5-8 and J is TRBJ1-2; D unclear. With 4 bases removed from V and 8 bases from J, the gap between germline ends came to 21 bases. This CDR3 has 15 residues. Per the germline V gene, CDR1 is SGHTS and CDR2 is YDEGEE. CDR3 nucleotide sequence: TGTGCCAGCAGCCCCGGAGTGGGCAGGATGGGGGGCTACACCTTC. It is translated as CASSPGVGRMGGYTF.

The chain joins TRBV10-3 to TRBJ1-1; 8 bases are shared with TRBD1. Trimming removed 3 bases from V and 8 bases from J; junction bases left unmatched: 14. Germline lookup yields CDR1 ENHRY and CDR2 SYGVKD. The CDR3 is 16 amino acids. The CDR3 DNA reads TGTGCCATCAGTGATCGGGTAGGACAGGGTCGGGTCGAAGCTTTCTTT. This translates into CAISDRVGQGRVEAFF.

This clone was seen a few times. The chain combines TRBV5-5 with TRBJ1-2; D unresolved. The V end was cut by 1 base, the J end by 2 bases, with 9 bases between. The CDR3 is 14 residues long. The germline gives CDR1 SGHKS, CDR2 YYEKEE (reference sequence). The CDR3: CASSLSARNYGYTF. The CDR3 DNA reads TGTGCCAGCAGCTTGTCTGCCAGGAACTATGGCTACACCTTC.

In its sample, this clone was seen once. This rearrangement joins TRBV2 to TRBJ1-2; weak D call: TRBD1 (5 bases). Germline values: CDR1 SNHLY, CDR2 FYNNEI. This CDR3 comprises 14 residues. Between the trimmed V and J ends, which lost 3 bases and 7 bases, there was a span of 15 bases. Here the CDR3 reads CASSEGPDVRGYTF. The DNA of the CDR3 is TGTGCCAGCAGTGAGGGGCCGGATGTTCGTGGCTACACCTTC.